Sequencing of this TCR beta chain was carried out in a study of cytomegalovirus exposure and HLA in healthy donors. Whole-study findings and limits: For cytomegalovirus status, the classifier reportedly gave diagnoses with high specificity and sensitivity.

This CDR3 is built from 12 residues. Per germline, CDR1 KGHSH and CDR2 LQKENI. V was shortened by 6 bases and J by 4 bases, with 9 bases between the two germline ends. Primers for the PCR totalled 60 Vbeta and 13 Jbeta. The protocol was immunoSEQ multiplex PCR, while the TCRdb copy is restricted to in-frame clones and leaves out a portion. This table holds some 200,000 clones, approximately 82% found once. Notes on this clone: Its antigen is as yet unknown.

V gene TRBV18 combines with J gene TRBJ2-5, with D possibly TRBD2 on 6 matching bases. The sequence was collected from a woman aged 40 to 50 in good health and CMV-seronegative. What was sequenced was PBMCs. CDR3 nucleotide sequence: TGTGCCAGCTCGGCGGGACTAGAGACCCAGTACTTC. It specifies CASSAGLETQYF.